These 26 T cell receptor beta chains came from one sample sequenced in a study of T cell clonality in common variable immunodeficiency (dated by TCRdb to between 2014 and 2017). The receptor library was made with the immunoSEQ multiplex PCR assay. TCRdb holds this immuneACCESS table with in-frame rearrangements only. Some clones are missing; in checked studies, unresolved V genes explain under half, and the rest has no known cause. This sample includes about 44,000 clones, and none of them was observed just once. The ten largest clonotypes hold about 10% of the sample. Material for sequencing was peripheral blood mononuclear cells. These receptors all come from a person aged 18-70 years in good health.

This clone was observed many times. Coverage ceases 3 residues before the CDR3 finishes, and the germline J gene fills in the end. This chain joins TRBV5-1 and TRBJ1-1, with 9 bases aligning to TRBD1. Germline loops: CDR1 SGHRS, CDR2 YFSETQ. The CDR3 totals 15 residues. J gave up 3 bases and V 4 bases, and 7 bases lay outside the gene matches. The CDR3 here is CASSAYRGRDTEAFF. The sequenced CDR3 bases are TGCGCCAGCAGCGCCTACAGGGGGCGCGACACTGAA.

There are many counts of this clone. The DNA ends 3 residues before the CDR3 does, and the rest of the CDR3 is filled in from the germline J gene. J is TRBJ1-2 and V is TRBV4-1; D possibly corresponds to TRBD1 (5 bases). Germline V gene lookup returns CDR1 MGHRA and CDR2 YSYEKL. The CDR3 extends over 14 amino acids. V lost 6 bases to trimming and J lost 6 bases, with 17 bases between them. CDR3: CASSHSGTPDGYTF. CDR3 bases read: TGCGCCAGCAGTCATAGCGGGACCCCAGATGGC.

This clone occurred many times. The read terminates 3 residues ahead of where the CDR3 ends, so the germline J gene completes it. V is TRBV18 and J is TRBJ1-2; D remains ambiguous. The CDR3 is made up of 15 amino acids. Trimming stripped 2 bases from V and 4 bases from J, with 14 bases between. Looked up from germline, CDR1 is KGHSH and CDR2 is LQKENI. The CDR3 is CASSPSGRPSYGYTF. CDR3 DNA (partial): TGTGCCAGCTCACCATCAGGTCGGCCCTCCTATGGC. Complete variable domain (other parts from reference TRBV18 and TRBJ1-2): NAGVMQNPRHLVRRRGQEARLRCSPMKGHSHVYWYRQLPEEGLKFMVYLQKENIIDESGMPKERFSAEFPKEGPSILRIQQVVRGDSAAYFCASSPSGRPSYGYTFGSGTRLTVV.

This clone was seen at least ten times. The read gets to within 3 residues of the CDR3 end, and the germline J gene fills in the rest. The chain joins TRBV4-1 to TRBJ1-2, with TRBD1 identical over 10 bases. Germline V CDR1 and CDR2: MGHRA, YSYEKL. This CDR3 spans 14 amino acids. V dropped 2 bases and J dropped 6; count of bases not matched to a gene: 3. Partial CDR3 DNA: TGCGCCAGCAGCCAACCGGACAGGGGGAATGGC. Translation gives CASSQPDRGNG. The whole CDR3 sequence is CASSQPDRGNGYTF.

Ten or more counts support this clone. The part of the CDR3 DNA that was read is TGTGCCAGCAGTTACAGGCGGAGGAATGAAAAA. Its translation: CASSYRRRNEK. The CDR3 in its entirety is CASSYRRRNEKLFF. This sequence joins TRBV6-2 or TRBV6-3 and TRBJ1-4; D gene uncertain. The read ends 3 residues early relative to the CDR3; the germline J gene fills the gap. Germline CDR1 reads MNHEY; CDR2 reads SVGEGT. Trimming took off 2 bases at V and 5 bases at J, with 9 bases between the two ends. This CDR3 has 14 residues.

This clone was recorded many times. Read coverage stops 3 residues before the CDR3 terminus; the germline J gene supplies the remainder. The V and J genes are TRBV20-1 and TRBJ2-1, with 7 positions matching TRBD1. Germline-derived CDR1 and CDR2 are DFQATT and SNEGSKA (reference sequence). V shed 3 bases, J shed 2 bases, and the junction held 7 bases outside the gene matches. The CDR3 is 15 residues long. The chain's CDR3 is CSARVGGAPYNEQFF. The part of the CDR3 DNA that was read is TGCAGTGCTAGGGTAGGGGGCGCCCCCTACAATGAG.

This clone occurred many times. The read ends 3 residues before the CDR3 terminus; that terminus is restored from the germline J gene. The V and J genes are TRBV3-1 (or the pseudogene TRBV3-2) and TRBJ1-1; D uncertain. CDR3 length: 15 amino acids. Germline V gene sequence: CDR1 LGHDT, CDR2 YNNKEL (reference sequence). V was pared by 4 bases and J by 0 bases, with 12 bases between. Partial CDR3 DNA: TGTGCCAGCAGCCCCCGTACACGGGTGAACACTGAA. Translation gives CASSPRTRVNTE. In full, the CDR3 is CASSPRTRVNTEAFF.

This clone has at least ten counts. The read stops 3 residues short of the end of the CDR3; the missing end is completed from the germline J gene. This chain links TRBV2 with TRBJ1-3, with a weak D call TRBD1 (5 bases). Trimming left V 2 bases short and J 0 bases short, with 8 bases between. The germline V gene encodes CDR1 SNHLY and CDR2 FYNNEI. This CDR3 is 15 amino acids long. The sequenced CDR3 bases are TGTGCCAGCAGTGAACAGGGCCGCTCTGGAAACACC. Its protein product is CASSEQGRSGNT. The whole CDR3 is CASSEQGRSGNTIYF.

This clone occurred many times. The read terminates 3 residues before the CDR3 end, so the remaining end is supplied by the germline J gene. J is TRBJ2-7 and V is TRBV5-5; D ambiguous. The CDR3 spans 13 residues. Germline V lookup: CDR1 SGHKS, CDR2 YYEKEE (reference sequence). Trimming removed 0 bases from V and 4 bases from J, with 8 bases in between. CDR3 sequence reads: CASSLEASYEQYF. CDR3 DNA (partial): TGTGCCAGCAGCTTGGAAGCGAGTTACGAG.

This clone came up many times. The missing CDR3 end, 3 residues past where the read stops, is filled in from the germline J gene. The J gene is TRBJ2-1, the V gene TRBV5-1; TRBD2 agrees at 9 bases. The length of the CDR3 is 15 residues. With V trimmed by 4 bases and J by 9 bases, 11 bases remained unmatched. Germline CDR1 is SGHRS and CDR2 is YFSETQ. Incomplete CDR3 DNA: TGCGCCAGCAGCCTCTCTTCGGGGACTAGCACTGAG. This encodes CASSLSSGTSTE. The complete CDR3 sequence is CASSLSSGTSTEQFF.

This clone was counted ten times or more. The CDR3 extends 3 residues past the end of the read, so its final part is completed from the germline J gene. The chain employs TRBV7-3 and TRBJ2-1; tentative D call: TRBD1 (6 bases). CDR1 is SGHTA, CDR2 FQGTGA, per germline. The CDR3 has 15 amino acids. Trimming cost V 3 bases and J 0 bases, with 9 bases left between them. The CDR3 region is CASSLGASSYNEQFF. Partial CDR3 DNA: TGTGCCAGCAGCTTGGGGGCTAGCTCCTACAATGAG.

This clone was found many times. The junction departs from the called germline gene at one end, perhaps through a read error. Read data end 3 residues before the CDR3 end; the end is taken from the germline J gene. The chain uses TRBV4-2 and TRBJ1-2; 9 nucleotides match TRBD1. Germline V gives CDR1 LGHNA, CDR2 YNFKEQ. CDR3 length equals 14 residues. The sequenced part of the CDR3 DNA is TGCGCCAGCAGCCCCCGGGACAGGGTGGGTGGC. Translating it yields CASSPRDRVGG. The CDR3 reads in full as CASSPRDRVGGYTF.

This clone showed up many times. Sequencing ends 3 residues short of the CDR3 end; the germline J gene provides the rest. This chain connects TRBV29-1 to TRBJ2-7, with TRBD2 matching 9 bases. The germline CDR1 and CDR2 sequences are SQVTM and ANQGSEA. The CDR3 loop spans 14 amino acids. V dropped 4 bases and J dropped 3; count of bases not matched to a gene: 7. CDR3 DNA, as far as it was read: TGCAGCGTTGGCAAAGCGGGGGGCAACTACGAG. This codes for CSVGKAGGNYE. The full CDR3 is CSVGKAGGNYEQYF.

This clone was detected many times. Read coverage stops 3 residues before the CDR3 terminus; the germline J gene supplies the remainder. The chain combines TRBV28 with TRBJ1-1, with D maybe TRBD1 (6 bases). The CDR3 totals 17 residues. Trimming shortened V by 7 bases and J by 1 base, and 22 bases separated the two germline ends. Per the germline V gene, CDR1 is MDHEN and CDR2 is SYDVKM. The CDR3 spells CASTLIGGRGGNTEAFF. The covered CDR3 bases are TGTGCCAGCACCCTGATCGGGGGGCGAGGGGGGAACACTGAA.

In its sample, this clone was seen many times. The CDR3 end lies 3 residues beyond the end of the read and is filled in from the germline J gene. This chain connects TRBV9 to TRBJ2-2; 7 bases are shared with TRBD2. V dropped 1 base and J dropped 5; count of bases not matched to a gene: 5. The CDR3 loop spans 15 amino acids. Germline V gene sequence: CDR1 SGDLS, CDR2 YYNGEE. The CDR3 region is CASSVLGGGTGELFF. CDR3 bases read: TGTGCCAGCAGCGTACTGGGGGGGGGTACCGGGGAG.

This clone was counted many times. Read coverage stops 3 residues before the CDR3 terminus; the germline J gene supplies the remainder. J is TRBJ2-5 and V is TRBV11-3; no firm D call. Germline V gene lookup returns CDR1 SGHNT and CDR2 YENEEA. The CDR3 loop spans 13 amino acids. The V end lost 3 bases, the J end lost 5 bases, and 10 bases lay between the germline ends. CDR3 amino acids: CASSFRPGETQYF. The sequenced CDR3 bases are TGTGCCAGCAGCTTCAGACCGGGTGAGACC.

This clone has at least ten counts. The DNA ends 3 residues before the CDR3 does, and the rest of the CDR3 is filled in from the germline J gene. The chain is built from TRBV20-1 and TRBJ1-1, with no clear D. The V end was cut by 2 bases, the J end by 5 bases, with 9 bases between. Germline assignment: CDR1 DFQATT and CDR2 SNEGSKA (reference sequence). This CDR3 spans 12 amino acids. Partial CDR3 DNA: TGCAGTGCTAGACGCGGAGAAACTGAA. It encodes CSARRGETE. The CDR3 in full is CSARRGETEAFF.

This clone was seen at least ten times. The read halts 3 residues ahead of the CDR3 end, with the missing end drawn from the germline J gene. The chain recombines TRBV6-1 with TRBJ1-1, with TRBD1 as a possible D gene (5 bases). This CDR3 contains 15 residues. Germline values: CDR1 MNHNS, CDR2 SASEGT. V lost 1 base and J lost 6, with 15 bases in between. This CDR3 reads CASSEGLEGYAEAFF. The sequenced part of the CDR3 DNA is TGTGCCAGCAGTGAAGGGTTAGAGGGGTACGCTGAA.

This clone has at least ten counts. The read comes to an end 3 residues before the CDR3 does, leaving the germline J gene to fill in the end. The V call is TRBV7-2, the J call TRBJ2-2, with D perhaps TRBD1 (6 bases). CDR1 is SGHTA and CDR2 is FQGNSA in the germline V gene. The ends were cut back, 5 bases at V and 4 bases at J, with 14 bases in the middle. This CDR3 contains 15 residues. CDR3 region: CASSPSPGATGELFF. The part of the CDR3 DNA that was read is TGTGCCAGCAGCCCAAGTCCAGGGGCCACCGGGGAG.

This clone came up many times. The read terminates 3 residues ahead of where the CDR3 ends, so the germline J gene completes it. The chain combines TRBV6-2 or TRBV6-3 with TRBJ2-1; 10 nucleotides line up with TRBD2. The CDR3 covers 16 residues. Trimming at V came to 6 bases and at J to 7 bases, leaving 12 bases not matched to a gene. Germline V gives CDR1 MNHEY, CDR2 SVGEGT. This CDR3 reads CASSSPSGGARNEQFF. Partial CDR3 DNA: TGTGCCAGCAGCTCCCCGAGCGGGGGGGCCAGAAATGAG.

This clone was observed at least ten times. Read coverage stops 3 residues before the CDR3 terminus; the germline J gene supplies the remainder. The V gene is TRBV20-1, the J gene TRBJ2-2; the match to TRBD2 covers 16 bases. The CDR3 is 17 residues long. Germline V gene data show CDR1 as DFQATT and CDR2 as SNEGSKA (reference sequence). V lost 4 bases and J lost 7; bases outside the gene matches: 9. The sequenced CDR3 bases are TGCAGTGCTACCCCCGGGACTAGCGGGAGGGCCTTCGGGGAG. It codes for CSATPGTSGRAFGE. The full CDR3 protein reads CSATPGTSGRAFGELFF.

This clone was seen many times. The CDR3 end lies 3 residues beyond the end of the read and is filled in from the germline J gene. J is TRBJ1-5 and V is TRBV20-1, with D maybe TRBD1 (5 bases). The length of the CDR3 is 14 residues. Trimming removed 1 base at V and 8 bases at J, with 15 bases between. Germline loops: CDR1 DFQATT, CDR2 SNEGSKA (reference sequence). The CDR3 bases that were read are TGCAGTGCTAGAGCTTTCGGGGGTTCGGAGCCC. It is translated as CSARAFGGSEP. The entire CDR3 is CSARAFGGSEPQHF.

The table lists this clone with many counts. The germline gene is not matched at one end of the junction; a read error may be the cause. The missing CDR3 end, 3 residues past where the read stops, is filled in from the germline J gene. The rearrangement joins TRBV4-2 to TRBJ1-2, with D unresolved. Germline values: CDR1 LGHNA, CDR2 YNFKEQ. The CDR3 length is 15 residues. The covered CDR3 bases are TGCGCCAGCAGCCAAGATCGTGGCAGTAACTATGGC. Protein: CASSQDRGSNYG. The CDR3 in its entirety is CASSQDRGSNYGYTF.

The table lists this clone with many counts. The read gets to within 3 residues of the CDR3 end, and the germline J gene fills in the rest. V usage is TRBV5-4 and J usage is TRBJ1-2; TRBD1 agrees at 7 bases. Trimming cost V 1 base and J 3 bases; bases outside gene matches: 0. Germline V gene lookup returns CDR1 SGHNT and CDR2 YYREEE (reference sequence). CDR3 length: 13 residues. The part of the CDR3 DNA that was read is TGTGCCAGCAGCTTGACAGGGGACTATGGC. Translated, it gives CASSLTGDYG. The complete CDR3 protein is CASSLTGDYGYTF.

This clone was recorded at least ten times. The CDR3 extends 3 residues past the end of the read, so its final part is completed from the germline J gene. The chain has TRBV23-1 and TRBJ1-3; D might be TRBD1 (5 bases). TRBV23-1 is flagged as an ORF with uncertain function. This CDR3 has 15 residues. V was pared by 10 bases and J by 4 bases, with 20 bases between. CDR3 protein: CATATPQVDGNTIYF. CDR3 DNA (partial): TGCGCCACCGCGACCCCACAGGTAGACGGAAACACC.

This clone has ten or more counts. The sequence runs out 3 residues before the end of the CDR3; the remainder is reconstructed from the germline J gene. This chain connects TRBV5-1 to TRBJ1-1; 7 bases line up with TRBD1. The CDR3 consists of 16 residues. Trimming took 4 bases from V and 1 from J; bases not matched to a gene: 10. Per germline, CDR1 SGHRS and CDR2 YFSETQ. Here the CDR3 reads CASSLGQSIQNTEAFF. Partial CDR3 DNA: TGCGCCAGCAGCCTGGGACAGTCGATACAGAACACTGAA.